What follows is one TCR beta chain and its context. Running of the v3.0 immunoSEQ assay took place at survey level. The protocol was immunoSEQ multiplex PCR, while the TCRdb copy is restricted to in-frame clones and leaves out a portion. The data hold 45,000 or so clones, with 90% to 95% observed a single time. The CDR3 is 16 residues long. Per germline, CDR1 SGDLS and CDR2 YYNGEE. J lost 13 bases, V lost 2 bases, and 15 bases had no gene match. These data are taken from a study of long-term antiretroviral therapy in people with HIV. This TCR was recovered from a woman in her forties or fifties with HIV. J is TRBJ2-1 and V is TRBV9; TRBD2 matches at 10 bases. The sequenced sample was unsorted PBMCs, obtained 3.7 years after starting antiretroviral therapy. The CDR3 sequence: CASSVKWSGGALAQFF. The CDR3, as DNA: TGTGCCAGCAGCGTTAAGTGGAGCGGGGGGGCGTTGGCCCAGTTCTTC. Drawing the rest from reference TRBV9 and TRBJ2-1, the complete variable domain is DSGVTQTPKHLITATGQRVTLRCSPRSGDLSVYWYQQSLDQGLQFLIQYYNGEERAKGNILERFSAQQFPDLHSELNLSSLELGDSALYFCASSVKWSGGALAQFFGPGTRLTVL.